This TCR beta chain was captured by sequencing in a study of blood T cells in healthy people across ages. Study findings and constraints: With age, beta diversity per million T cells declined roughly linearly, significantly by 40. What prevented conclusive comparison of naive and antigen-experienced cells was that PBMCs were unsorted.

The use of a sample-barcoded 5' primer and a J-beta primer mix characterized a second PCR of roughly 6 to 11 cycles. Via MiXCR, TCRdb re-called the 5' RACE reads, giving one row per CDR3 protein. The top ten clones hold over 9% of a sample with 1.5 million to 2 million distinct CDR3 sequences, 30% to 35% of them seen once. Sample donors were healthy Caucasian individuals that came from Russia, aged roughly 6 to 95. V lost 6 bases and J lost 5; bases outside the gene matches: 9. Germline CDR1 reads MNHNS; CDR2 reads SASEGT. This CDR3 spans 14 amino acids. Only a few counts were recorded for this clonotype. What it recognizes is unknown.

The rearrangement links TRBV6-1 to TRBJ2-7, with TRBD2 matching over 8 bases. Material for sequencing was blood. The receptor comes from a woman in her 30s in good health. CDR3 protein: CASRPGLERHEQYF. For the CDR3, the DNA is TGTGCCAGCAGACCGGGACTAGAGAGGCACGAGCAGTACTTC.